This T cell receptor beta chain is drawn from a study of blood T cell repertoires in COVID-19. Study in general: Both acute and convalescent COVID-19 samples were obtained from the United States, Italy and Spain. T cells, B-cell-depleted T cells, or PBMCs supplied cDNA or gDNA.

Germline CDR1 KGHSH, CDR2 LQKENI. Trimming shortened V by 4 bases and J by 4 bases, and 19 bases separated the two germline ends. The CDR3 loop spans 16 amino acids. Original analysis: For nucleated cells, counts were estimated from reference gene primer amplification. The table came from immunoSEQ multiplex PCR; TCRdb's copy has only in-frame clones and leaves some out. For V, J and clone size, that table is used; D and trimming come from the DNA. The profile shows approximately 33,000 clones, 75% to 90% of them singletons. The genes are TRBV18 and TRBJ1-2; D not resolved. The sample taken for sequencing was peripheral blood. This clonotype was sampled from a man aged 65-85 years with acute or convalescent COVID-19. The CDR3 sequence: CASSLISGRSSYGYTF. CDR3 coding DNA: TGTGCCAGCTCACTCATTAGCGGGCGATCATCCTATGGCTACACCTTC. Together with reference TRBV18 and TRBJ1-2, the CDR3 gives the full variable domain: NAGVMQNPRHLVRRRGQEARLRCSPMKGHSHVYWYRQLPEEGLKFMVYLQKENIIDESGMPKERFSAEFPKEGPSILRIQQVVRGDSAAYFCASSLISGRSSYGYTFGSGTRLTVV.